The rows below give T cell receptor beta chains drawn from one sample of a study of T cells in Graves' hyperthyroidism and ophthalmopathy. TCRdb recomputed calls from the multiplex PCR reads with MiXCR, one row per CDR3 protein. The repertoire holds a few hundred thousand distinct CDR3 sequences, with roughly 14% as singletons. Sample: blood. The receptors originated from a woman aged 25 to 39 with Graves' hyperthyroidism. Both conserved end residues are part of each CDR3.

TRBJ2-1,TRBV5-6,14,CASSLGSEYNEQFF
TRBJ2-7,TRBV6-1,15,CASSPRGRSAGEQYF
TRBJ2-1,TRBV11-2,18,CASSLAKGLAGWYNEQFF
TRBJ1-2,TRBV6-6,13,CACSYPGSSGYTF
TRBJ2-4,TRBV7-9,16,CASSLSGTGGLNIQYF
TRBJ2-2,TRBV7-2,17,CASSPRGSGTAIGELFF
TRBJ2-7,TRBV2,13,CASSDRVSYEQYF
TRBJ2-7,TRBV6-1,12,CASKNPIYEQYF
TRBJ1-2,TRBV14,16,CASSLRSRTGDPGYTF
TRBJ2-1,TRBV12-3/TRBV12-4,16,CASSLWGGDFYNEQFF
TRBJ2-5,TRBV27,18,CASSPSVFRPGRVETQYF
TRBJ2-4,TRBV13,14,CASSPSSVKNIQYF